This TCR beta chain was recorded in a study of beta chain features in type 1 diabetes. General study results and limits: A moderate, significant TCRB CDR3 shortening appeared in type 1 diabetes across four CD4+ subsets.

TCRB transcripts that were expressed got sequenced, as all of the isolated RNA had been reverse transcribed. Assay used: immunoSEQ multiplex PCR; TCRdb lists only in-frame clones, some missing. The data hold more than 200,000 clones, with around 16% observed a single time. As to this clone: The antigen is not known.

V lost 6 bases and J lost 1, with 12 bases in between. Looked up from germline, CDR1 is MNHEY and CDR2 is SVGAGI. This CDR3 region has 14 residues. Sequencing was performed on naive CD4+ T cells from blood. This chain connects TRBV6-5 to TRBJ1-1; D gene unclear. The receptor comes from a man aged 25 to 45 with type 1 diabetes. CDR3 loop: CASSPSGGNTEAFF. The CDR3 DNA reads TGTGCCAGCAGCCCCTCAGGAGGGAACACTGAAGCTTTCTTT.